This is a list of T cell receptor beta chains from one sample in a study of read filtering for tumor transcriptome and immune sequencing. TCRdb analysed the reads with MiXCR anew, one entry per CDR3 protein. The profile shows about 39,000 distinct CDR3 sequences, over 11% of them singletons. The sequenced sample was a population of CD138-negative cells sorted from bone marrow. All receptors derive from a donor over 35 with multiple myeloma. Each CDR3 is given with its conserved first and last residue. Fields, in order: J gene, D gene, V gene, clone size, CDR3 protein, CDR3 DNA. D genes are given only for firm matches. Size is omitted from some rows. Given values are once, few, many or a class for expanded clones.

j_call: TRBJ2-2
d_call: .
v_call: TRBV7-8
clone_size: many
cdr3_aa: CASSLAGNTGELFF
cdr3_nt: TGTGCCAGCAGCTTAGCAGGGAACACCGGGGAGCTGTTTTTT

j_call: TRBJ2-2
d_call: .
v_call: TRBV7-8
clone_size: few
cdr3_aa: CASSQKTRSDTGELFF
cdr3_nt: TGTGCCAGCAGCCAAAAGACTAGAAGCGACACCGGGGAGCTGTTTTTT

j_call: TRBJ2-2
d_call: .
v_call: TRBV4-1
clone_size: many
cdr3_aa: CASSQGALRGTGELFF
cdr3_nt: TGCGCCAGCAGCCAAGGAGCCCTCAGGGGCACCGGGGAGCTGTTTTTT

j_call: TRBJ2-7
d_call: .
v_call: TRBV28
clone_size: many
cdr3_aa: CASSLVAGFTYEQYF
cdr3_nt: TGTGCCAGCAGTTTAGTGGCAGGGTTTACCTACGAGCAGTACTTC

j_call: TRBJ1-4
d_call: .
v_call: TRBV7-9
clone_size: many
cdr3_aa: CASSLDRREKLFF
cdr3_nt: TGTGCCAGCAGCTTGGACCGACGGGAAAAACTGTTTTTT

j_call: TRBJ2-5
d_call: .
v_call: TRBV10-3
clone_size: many
cdr3_aa: CAISESILGAEQWYF
cdr3_nt: TGTGCCATCAGTGAGTCGATTTTGGGGGCCGAACAATGGTACTTC

j_call: TRBJ2-5
d_call: .
v_call: TRBV5-1
clone_size: many
cdr3_aa: CASSLTGRKETQYF
cdr3_nt: TGCGCCAGCAGCTTGACGGGAAGAAAAGAGACCCAGTACTTC

j_call: TRBJ2-3
d_call: TRBD1
v_call: TRBV5-1
clone_size: many
cdr3_aa: CASSWGTASTDTQYF
cdr3_nt: TGCGCCAGCAGCTGGGGGACAGCTAGCACAGATACGCAGTATTTT

j_call: TRBJ2-7
d_call: TRBD1
v_call: TRBV29-1
clone_size: many
cdr3_aa: CSVDDAGTGGSEQYF
cdr3_nt: TGCAGCGTGGATGACGCCGGGACAGGGGGAAGCGAGCAGTACTTC

j_call: TRBJ2-7
d_call: .
v_call: TRBV7-8
clone_size: many
cdr3_aa: CASSLLLAYEQYF
cdr3_nt: TGTGCCAGCAGCCTCCTATTAGCGTACGAGCAGTACTTC

j_call: TRBJ2-3
d_call: .
v_call: TRBV6-2/TRBV6-3
clone_size: many
cdr3_aa: CASSSSREQYF
cdr3_nt: TGTGCCAGCAGTTCATCGCGGGAGCAGTATTTT

j_call: TRBJ2-2
d_call: TRBD1
v_call: TRBV7-9
clone_size: many
cdr3_aa: CASQTGGDTGELFF
cdr3_nt: TGTGCCAGCCAGACAGGGGGCGACACCGGGGAGCTGTTTTTT

j_call: TRBJ2-7
d_call: TRBD1
v_call: TRBV7-9
clone_size: many
cdr3_aa: CASSLAGTGSYEQYF
cdr3_nt: TGTGCCAGCAGCTTAGCGGGGACAGGCTCCTACGAGCAGTACTTC

j_call: TRBJ1-1
d_call: .
v_call: TRBV20-1
clone_size: .
cdr3_aa: CSASMLENTEAFF
cdr3_nt: TGCAGTGCTAGCATGTTGGAGAACACTGAAGCTTTCTTT

j_call: TRBJ2-1
d_call: .
v_call: TRBV6-2/TRBV6-3
clone_size: many
cdr3_aa: CASSYRGRKIISSYNEQFF
cdr3_nt: TGTGCCAGCAGTTACCGCGGCAGAAAGATAATCAGCTCCTACAATGAGCAGTTCTTC

j_call: TRBJ2-2
d_call: TRBD1
v_call: TRBV6-6
clone_size: many
cdr3_aa: CASSFGTGTGELFF
cdr3_nt: TGTGCCAGCAGTTTCGGGACAGGGACCGGGGAGCTGTTTTTT

j_call: TRBJ1-5
d_call: TRBD1
v_call: TRBV6-1
clone_size: many
cdr3_aa: CASSARDRGIGGNQPQHF
cdr3_nt: TGTGCCAGCAGTGCCCGGGACAGGGGGATAGGGGGCAATCAGCCCCAGCATTTT

j_call: TRBJ1-3
d_call: .
v_call: TRBV7-9
clone_size: many
cdr3_aa: CASSLGQGLGNTIYF
cdr3_nt: TGTGCCAGCAGCTTGGGTCAGGGGCTAGGAAACACCATATATTTT

j_call: TRBJ1-1
d_call: .
v_call: TRBV7-2
clone_size: many
cdr3_aa: CASSLDGTADTEAFF
cdr3_nt: TGTGCCAGCAGCTTAGACGGGACTGCAGACACTGAAGCTTTCTTT

j_call: TRBJ2-3
d_call: .
v_call: TRBV12-3/TRBV12-4
clone_size: many
cdr3_aa: CASSLAPQGTQYF
cdr3_nt: TGTGCCAGCAGTTTAGCGCCTCAGGGTACGCAGTATTTT

j_call: TRBJ2-6
d_call: .
v_call: TRBV6-1
clone_size: once
cdr3_aa: CASRISFSGANVLTF
cdr3_nt: TGTGCCAGCAGAATTAGTTTCTCTGGGGCCAACGTCCTGACTTTC

j_call: TRBJ1-5
d_call: .
v_call: TRBV4-1
clone_size: many
cdr3_aa: CASSRVGQINQPQHF
cdr3_nt: TGCGCCAGCAGCCGAGTCGGACAGATAAATCAGCCCCAGCATTTT

j_call: TRBJ2-7
d_call: TRBD1
v_call: TRBV20-1
clone_size: many
cdr3_aa: CSARDETRGNEQYF
cdr3_nt: TGCAGTGCTAGAGATGAAACCAGGGGGAACGAGCAGTACTTC

j_call: TRBJ1-5
d_call: .
v_call: TRBV7-6
clone_size: .
cdr3_aa: CASSPGAHTSNQPQHF
cdr3_nt: TGTGCCAGCAGCCCGGGGGCCCATACGAGCAATCAGCCCCAGCATTTT

j_call: TRBJ1-1
d_call: TRBD1
v_call: TRBV9
clone_size: .
cdr3_aa: CASSVGQMNTEAFF
cdr3_nt: TGTGCCAGCAGCGTGGGACAGATGAACACCGAAGCTTTCTTT

j_call: TRBJ2-7
d_call: .
v_call: TRBV19
clone_size: many
cdr3_aa: CASSILLDYAYEQYF
cdr3_nt: TGTGCCAGTAGTATATTGCTCGACTATGCCTACGAGCAGTACTTC

j_call: TRBJ2-7
d_call: .
v_call: TRBV5-1
clone_size: many
cdr3_aa: CASSRSNEQYF
cdr3_nt: TGCGCCAGCAGTCGATCCAACGAGCAGTACTTC

j_call: TRBJ2-5
d_call: .
v_call: TRBV4-1
clone_size: many
cdr3_aa: CASSQGQLTGTETQYF
cdr3_nt: TGCGCCAGCAGCCAAGGCCAACTAACAGGGACAGAGACCCAGTACTTC

j_call: TRBJ1-4
d_call: .
v_call: TRBV27
clone_size: many
cdr3_aa: CASSLSGISGLLTNEKLFF
cdr3_nt: TGTGCCAGCAGTTTGTCGGGAATCAGTGGGCTATTAACTAATGAAAAACTGTTTTTT

j_call: TRBJ2-2
d_call: TRBD1
v_call: TRBV7-9
clone_size: many
cdr3_aa: CASSLGDRGRTGELFF
cdr3_nt: TGTGCCAGCAGCTTAGGAGACAGGGGTCGGACCGGGGAGCTGTTTTTT

j_call: TRBJ2-2
d_call: TRBD2
v_call: TRBV20-1
clone_size: .
cdr3_aa: CSALNSGGAYTGELFF
cdr3_nt: TGCAGTGCTCTTAATAGCGGGGGGGCGTACACCGGGGAGCTGTTTTTT

j_call: TRBJ1-1
d_call: .
v_call: TRBV25-1
clone_size: .
cdr3_aa: CASSEEWTTEAFF
cdr3_nt: TGTGCCAGCAGTGAAGAGTGGACCACTGAAGCTTTCTTT

j_call: TRBJ2-6
d_call: .
v_call: TRBV11-3
clone_size: .
cdr3_aa: CASSSQTRFLSGANVLTF
cdr3_nt: TGTGCCAGCAGCTCACAGACCCGATTCCTATCTGGGGCCAACGTCCTGACTTTC

j_call: TRBJ2-1
d_call: .
v_call: TRBV2
clone_size: medium-sized
cdr3_aa: CASPTRNYNEQFF
cdr3_nt: TGTGCCAGCCCGACTAGGAACTACAATGAGCAGTTCTTC

j_call: TRBJ1-1
d_call: .
v_call: TRBV28
clone_size: many
cdr3_aa: CASRRQVPEAFF
cdr3_nt: TGTGCCAGCAGGAGACAGGTCCCCGAAGCTTTCTTT

j_call: TRBJ2-5
d_call: TRBD2
v_call: TRBV19
clone_size: many
cdr3_aa: CATQLAGGSRETQYF
cdr3_nt: TGTGCCACCCAACTAGCGGGGGGGAGTCGAGAGACCCAGTACTTC

j_call: TRBJ2-2
d_call: .
v_call: TRBV7-6
clone_size: many
cdr3_aa: CASSLAHLTGELFF
cdr3_nt: TGTGCCAGCAGCTTAGCGCACCTCACCGGGGAGCTGTTTTTT

j_call: TRBJ2-7
d_call: .
v_call: TRBV20-1
clone_size: many
cdr3_aa: CSARVDGSEQYF
cdr3_nt: TGCAGTGCTAGGGTTGATGGGAGCGAGCAGTACTTC

j_call: TRBJ2-7
d_call: TRBD2
v_call: TRBV3-1
clone_size: many
cdr3_aa: CASSEGIWEGEQYF
cdr3_nt: TGTGCCAGCAGCGAAGGCATCTGGGAGGGCGAGCAGTACTTC

j_call: TRBJ2-5
d_call: TRBD2
v_call: TRBV5-1
clone_size: few
cdr3_aa: CASSLALAVQETQYF
cdr3_nt: TGCGCCAGCAGCTTGGCCCTAGCGGTACAAGAGACCCAGTACTTC

j_call: TRBJ1-5
d_call: TRBD1
v_call: TRBV5-1
clone_size: many
cdr3_aa: CASSLEGGNRPQHF
cdr3_nt: TGCGCCAGCAGCTTAGAAGGGGGCAATCGGCCCCAGCATTTT

j_call: TRBJ2-1
d_call: .
v_call: TRBV1
clone_size: many
cdr3_aa: CTSSQVKPHYNEQFF
cdr3_nt: TGCACCAGCAGCCAAGTGAAGCCGCACTACAATGAGCAGTTCTTC

j_call: TRBJ2-1
d_call: TRBD2
v_call: TRBV28
clone_size: many
cdr3_aa: CASSLRGRGGVNEQFF
cdr3_nt: TGTGCCAGCAGTTTAAGGGGGCGGGGGGGCGTCAATGAGCAGTTCTTC

j_call: TRBJ2-2
d_call: .
v_call: TRBV29-1
clone_size: many
cdr3_aa: CSVWLRAQNTGELFF
cdr3_nt: TGCAGCGTTTGGCTCCGGGCCCAGAACACCGGGGAGCTGTTTTTT

j_call: TRBJ2-7
d_call: .
v_call: TRBV28
clone_size: many
cdr3_aa: CASTTGLREQYF
cdr3_nt: TGTGCCAGCACGACAGGCCTGAGGGAGCAGTACTTC

j_call: TRBJ1-1
d_call: .
v_call: TRBV20-1
clone_size: .
cdr3_aa: CSAMGGVTGLTEGFF
cdr3_nt: TGCAGTGCTATGGGAGGGGTCACGGGTTTGACTGAAGGTTTCTTC

j_call: TRBJ1-1
d_call: .
v_call: TRBV28
clone_size: .
cdr3_aa: CASRKTEGGMSPRNTEAFF
cdr3_nt: TGTGCCAGCAGAAAGACAGAGGGCGGGATGAGTCCGCGTAACACTGAAGCTTTCTTC

j_call: TRBJ1-4
d_call: .
v_call: TRBV20-1
clone_size: many
cdr3_aa: CSAERAATNEKLFF
cdr3_nt: TGCAGTGCAGAACGGGCTGCAACTAATGAAAAACTGTTTTTT

j_call: TRBJ1-2
d_call: .
v_call: TRBV5-1
clone_size: .
cdr3_aa: CASSFGTVNYGYTF
cdr3_nt: TGCGCCAGCAGCTTCGGTACGGTGAACTATGGCTACACCTTC

j_call: TRBJ1-5
d_call: .
v_call: TRBV12-3/TRBV12-4
clone_size: .
cdr3_aa: CASSLVVEGNQPQHF
cdr3_nt: TGTGCCAGCAGTTTAGTCGTCGAGGGCAATCAGCCCCAGCATTTT

j_call: TRBJ2-1
d_call: .
v_call: TRBV20-1
clone_size: .
cdr3_aa: CSASAKRGGGDEQFF
cdr3_nt: TGCAGTGCTAGTGCCAAGAGGGGGGGCGGCGATGAGCAGTTCTTC

j_call: TRBJ2-5
d_call: TRBD2
v_call: TRBV27
clone_size: many
cdr3_aa: CASSLSPPLPGLAGGQETQYF
cdr3_nt: TGTGCCAGCAGTTTATCGCCCCCCCTACCGGGACTAGCGGGGGGGCAAGAGACCCAGTACTTC

j_call: TRBJ1-1
d_call: .
v_call: TRBV18
clone_size: many
cdr3_aa: CASSPGGRAFGTEAFF
cdr3_nt: TGTGCCAGCTCACCTGGCGGCAGGGCGTTTGGCACTGAAGCTTTCTTT

j_call: TRBJ2-3
d_call: .
v_call: TRBV10-3
clone_size: many
cdr3_aa: CAISGAGQDTQYF
cdr3_nt: TGTGCCATCAGTGGCGCGGGACAAGATACGCAGTATTTT

j_call: TRBJ2-2
d_call: .
v_call: TRBV20-1
clone_size: many
cdr3_aa: CSARDPTAPTGELFF
cdr3_nt: TGCAGTGCTAGAGACCCGACAGCTCCCACCGGGGAGCTGTTTTTT

j_call: TRBJ2-2
d_call: TRBD2
v_call: TRBV12-5
clone_size: many
cdr3_aa: CASGEGLGGTGELFF
cdr3_nt: TGTGCTAGTGGGGAGGGACTAGGCGGCACCGGGGAGCTGTTTTTT

j_call: TRBJ1-3
d_call: .
v_call: TRBV2
clone_size: .
cdr3_aa: CASSEDRGNTIYF
cdr3_nt: TGTGCCAGCAGTGAAGACAGGGGAAACACCATATATTTT

j_call: TRBJ2-1
d_call: .
v_call: TRBV5-5
clone_size: many
cdr3_aa: CASSLDSGAYNEQFF
cdr3_nt: TGTGCCAGCAGCTTGGATAGCGGTGCCTACAATGAGCAGTTCTTC

j_call: TRBJ1-6
d_call: .
v_call: TRBV5-4
clone_size: many
cdr3_aa: CASSLGGLSYNSPLHF
cdr3_nt: TGTGCCAGCAGCTTGGGGGGACTGAGTTATAATTCACCCCTCCACTTT

j_call: TRBJ1-1
d_call: .
v_call: TRBV19
clone_size: many
cdr3_aa: CASSRRWGRDTEAFF
cdr3_nt: TGTGCCAGTAGTAGGAGATGGGGGCGCGACACTGAAGCTTTCTTT